Sequencing of this T cell receptor beta chain was carried out in a study of T cells expressing NK-cell markers. About the study: CD3+CD56+NKG2C+, CD3+CD56+NKG2C- and CD3+CD56-NKG2C+ T cells, once sorted, supplied the TCR beta repertoires.

The study, taken as a whole, reports: In a handful of donors, dominant CD3+CD56+NKG2C+ clones formed roughly 1.0-7.5% of CD8+ cells.

Details on this clonotype: The antigen remains undetermined.

TCR beta cDNA was made by 5'RACE template switching with UMIs. TCRdb processed the 5' RACE reads again and assigns one entry to each CDR3 protein, with no DNA. Its listing shows 7,300 or so distinct CDR3 sequences. The CDR3 consists of 14 residues. CDR1 is SGHAT, CDR2 FQNNGV, per germline. The source material was blood T cells: a sorted CD56 or NKG2C T cell subset, CD4+ or CD8+ T cells, or bulk PBMC T cells (not recorded which). The chain carries TRBV11-2 and TRBJ2-5; without DNA, the TCRdb call of TRBD2 cannot be checked. This receptor was taken from a man aged 18 to 69 in good health. The CDR3 loop reads CASSSTQLAETQYF.